This T cell receptor beta chain was identified during a study of shared clonotypes between healthy human individuals. Study conclusions and caveats: Owing to a small donor count, the genetic and exposure-history diversity represented was limited. Four donors held about 5.1% of naive CD4 clonotypes in common. Incomplete sequencing of sorted subsets was indicated by rarefaction despite large depth.

The authors divided CD4+ cells into CD45RA+ naive and CD45RA-negative memory subsets. Turning to this clone: Its antigen remains unknown. The same CDR3 also results from other DNA sequences found in this sample.

This CDR3 contains 13 residues. CDR1 and CDR2 (germline): SEHNR, FQNEAQ (reference sequence). Losses at the gene ends were 3 bases for V and 4 bases for J; bases not matched to a gene: 0. Here immunoSEQ multiplex PCR was the method, and the copy in TCRdb shows in-frame clones only, minus some. This sample yields roughly 1,500,000 clones, of which 97% to 99% are seen a single time; around 0.33% belongs to the top ten. What was sequenced was naive CD4+ T cells sorted from blood. Subset given: CD45RA+ positively selected. The sequence derives from a man aged 25 to 40 in good health. The gene calls are TRBV7-9 and TRBJ1-2; 9 bases match TRBD1. CDR3 nucleotides: TGTGCCAGCAGCTTGACAGGGGGCTATGGCTACACCTTC. This gives the protein CASSLTGGYGYTF.